A selection of T cell receptor beta chains follows, all from one sample in a study of OX40 agonist ivuxolimab in advanced cancers. The protocol was immunoSEQ multiplex PCR, while the TCRdb copy is restricted to in-frame clones and leaves out a portion. The sample shows about 37,000 clones, 80% to 90% of them seen only once. The material was CD4+ or CD8+ T cells sorted from blood, obtained in a trial of the OX40 agonist ivuxolimab. The receptors stem from an adult with an advanced solid tumor such as melanoma, head and neck, liver or kidney cancer. Each CDR3 is given with its conserved first and last residue. The D gene is left open where the match is weak. A clone size is listed for some rows: how often the clone was seen (once, few, many), or a class if it is expanded.

clone_size: -
d_call: TRBD1
v_call: TRBV5-4
j_call: TRBJ2-7
cdr3_aa: CASSNTGELVHEQYF
cdr3_nt: TGTGCCAGCAGCAACACAGGGGAGTTGGTCCACGAGCAGTACTTC

clone_size: -
d_call: -
v_call: TRBV5-1
j_call: TRBJ1-2
cdr3_aa: CASSLVPGGDYGYTF
cdr3_nt: TGCGCCAGCAGCTTGGTTCCCGGCGGGGACTATGGCTACACCTTC

clone_size: -
d_call: -
v_call: TRBV4-1
j_call: TRBJ2-3
cdr3_aa: CASSQVGVGATDTQYF
cdr3_nt: TGCGCCAGCAGCCAAGTTGGGGTGGGGGCCACAGATACGCAGTATTTT

clone_size: -
d_call: -
v_call: TRBV6-5
j_call: TRBJ1-5
cdr3_aa: CASSYSGRERQPQHF
cdr3_nt: TGTGCCAGCAGTTACTCCGGCAGGGAGCGTCAGCCCCAGCATTTT

clone_size: once
d_call: TRBD1
v_call: TRBV6-6
j_call: TRBJ2-1
cdr3_aa: CASSLDRGSSYNEQFF
cdr3_nt: TGTGCCAGCAGCTTGGACAGGGGTAGCTCCTACAATGAGCAGTTCTTC

clone_size: -
d_call: TRBD1
v_call: TRBV2
j_call: TRBJ1-1
cdr3_aa: CASSERGPAFF
cdr3_nt: TGTGCCAGCAGTGAAAGGGGGCCAGCTTTCTTT

clone_size: -
d_call: -
v_call: TRBV19
j_call: TRBJ1-5
cdr3_aa: CASSIVSGGGHQPQHF
cdr3_nt: TGTGCCAGTAGTATAGTGTCGGGGGGCGGTCATCAGCCCCAGCATTTT

clone_size: -
d_call: -
v_call: TRBV5-1
j_call: TRBJ1-5
cdr3_aa: CASSLGLSGDQPQHF
cdr3_nt: TGCGCCAGCAGCTTGGGTCTCAGCGGGGATCAGCCCCAGCATTTT

clone_size: -
d_call: -
v_call: TRBV5-1
j_call: TRBJ2-1
cdr3_aa: CASSPTLGARGEQFF
cdr3_nt: TGCGCCAGCAGCCCGACCCTGGGTGCCCGCGGTGAGCAGTTCTTC

clone_size: once
d_call: -
v_call: TRBV11-2
j_call: TRBJ2-7
cdr3_aa: CASSLDIETGEQYF
cdr3_nt: TGTGCCAGCAGCTTAGATATTGAGACGGGCGAGCAGTACTTC

clone_size: -
d_call: -
v_call: TRBV9
j_call: TRBJ1-1
cdr3_aa: CASSRGGWGDTEAFF
cdr3_nt: TGTGCCAGCAGCCGAGGGGGTTGGGGGGACACTGAAGCTTTCTTT

clone_size: -
d_call: -
v_call: TRBV21-1
j_call: TRBJ1-5
cdr3_aa: CASSTKMGGTEDPKNQPQHF
cdr3_nt: TGTGCCAGCAGCACAAAGATGGGCGGGACAGAAGATCCTAAAAATCAGCCCCAGCATTTT

clone_size: -
d_call: TRBD1
v_call: TRBV27
j_call: TRBJ2-3
cdr3_aa: CASSLWGQGAKDTDTQYF
cdr3_nt: TGTGCCAGCAGTTTATGGGGACAGGGGGCGAAAGACACAGATACGCAGTATTTT

clone_size: -
d_call: TRBD1
v_call: TRBV9
j_call: TRBJ1-2
cdr3_aa: CASSAEDRGDYGYTF
cdr3_nt: TGTGCCAGCAGCGCTGAGGACAGGGGGGACTATGGCTACACCTTC

clone_size: -
d_call: TRBD2
v_call: TRBV11-2
j_call: TRBJ2-5
cdr3_aa: CASAYVGGETQYF
cdr3_nt: TGTGCCAGCGCTTACGTGGGGGGGGAGACCCAGTACTTC

clone_size: -
d_call: -
v_call: TRBV5-1
j_call: TRBJ1-1
cdr3_aa: CASSLNREAEAFF
cdr3_nt: TGCGCCAGCAGCTTGAACAGGGAAGCTGAAGCTTTCTTT

clone_size: -
d_call: -
v_call: TRBV11-3
j_call: TRBJ1-6
cdr3_aa: CASSAGSGLPLHF
cdr3_nt: TGTGCTAGCAGCGCCGGCAGCGGGTTACCCCTCCACTTT

clone_size: -
d_call: -
v_call: TRBV9
j_call: TRBJ2-6
cdr3_aa: CASSVGGYGANVLTF
cdr3_nt: TGTGCCAGCAGCGTGGGGGGTTATGGGGCCAACGTCCTGACTTTC

clone_size: -
d_call: TRBD1
v_call: TRBV7-2
j_call: TRBJ2-7
cdr3_aa: CASSLDRGRYEQYF
cdr3_nt: TGTGCCAGCAGCTTAGACAGGGGGCGGTACGAGCAGTACTTC

clone_size: few
d_call: -
v_call: TRBV7-9
j_call: TRBJ1-1
cdr3_aa: CASSLKGLNTEAFF
cdr3_nt: TGTGCCAGCAGCTTAAAGGGCCTGAACACTGAAGCTTTCTTT

clone_size: -
d_call: -
v_call: TRBV5-1
j_call: TRBJ1-4
cdr3_aa: CASSLVGVEEKLFF
cdr3_nt: TGCGCCAGCAGCTTGGTCGGGGTAGAAGAAAAACTGTTTTTT

clone_size: -
d_call: -
v_call: TRBV5-1
j_call: TRBJ2-4
cdr3_aa: CASSLGTAGRNIQYF
cdr3_nt: TGCGCCAGCAGCTTGGGGACAGCAGGGAGAAACATTCAGTACTTC

clone_size: -
d_call: TRBD1
v_call: TRBV5-4
j_call: TRBJ1-2
cdr3_aa: CASSSQGLSGYTF
cdr3_nt: TGTGCCAGCAGCTCACAGGGGTTGTCTGGCTACACCTTC

clone_size: -
d_call: -
v_call: TRBV2
j_call: TRBJ2-1
cdr3_aa: CASSGVVTANEQFF
cdr3_nt: TGTGCCAGCAGTGGAGTAGTAACCGCCAATGAGCAGTTCTTC

clone_size: -
d_call: TRBD2
v_call: TRBV11-3
j_call: TRBJ2-7
cdr3_aa: CASSPDRGVGEQYF
cdr3_nt: TGTGCCAGCAGCCCCGACCGGGGGGTGGGCGAGCAGTACTTC

clone_size: -
d_call: TRBD2
v_call: TRBV9
j_call: TRBJ2-3
cdr3_aa: CASNVAGENTDTQYF
cdr3_nt: TGTGCCAGCAATGTAGCGGGGGAGAACACAGATACGCAGTATTTT

clone_size: -
d_call: -
v_call: TRBV6-5
j_call: TRBJ2-1
cdr3_aa: CASTAGGDNEQFF
cdr3_nt: TGTGCCAGCACGGCAGGGGGGGACAATGAGCAGTTCTTC

clone_size: -
d_call: -
v_call: TRBV10-3
j_call: TRBJ1-1
cdr3_aa: CAISEQGLIPEAFF
cdr3_nt: TGTGCCATCAGTGAGCAGGGGCTGATTCCTGAAGCTTTCTTT

clone_size: -
d_call: -
v_call: TRBV6-6
j_call: TRBJ2-6
cdr3_aa: CASSYGQFSGANVLTF
cdr3_nt: TGTGCCAGCAGTTACGGACAGTTCTCTGGGGCCAACGTCCTGACTTTC

clone_size: few
d_call: -
v_call: TRBV6-5
j_call: TRBJ1-4
cdr3_aa: CASTRIGEKLFF
cdr3_nt: TGTGCCAGCACAAGGATAGGGGAAAAACTGTTTTTT

clone_size: -
d_call: -
v_call: TRBV15
j_call: TRBJ2-1
cdr3_aa: CATSRGDAVGNEQFF
cdr3_nt: TGTGCCACCAGCAGGGGGGACGCCGTAGGCAATGAGCAGTTCTTC

clone_size: -
d_call: TRBD1
v_call: TRBV5-1
j_call: TRBJ2-7
cdr3_aa: CASSWGQVGGEQYF
cdr3_nt: TGCGCCAGCAGCTGGGGACAGGTGGGGGGCGAGCAGTACTTC

clone_size: -
d_call: TRBD1
v_call: TRBV27
j_call: TRBJ1-5
cdr3_aa: CASSPQPGTGSNQPQHF
cdr3_nt: TGTGCCAGCAGTCCCCAGCCGGGGACAGGGAGCAATCAGCCCCAGCATTTT

clone_size: -
d_call: TRBD1
v_call: TRBV5-4
j_call: TRBJ2-7
cdr3_aa: CASSLIGQDYEQYF
cdr3_nt: TGTGCCAGCAGCTTGATCGGACAGGATTACGAGCAGTACTTC

clone_size: -
d_call: -
v_call: TRBV7-8
j_call: TRBJ1-1
cdr3_aa: CASSLGRGGTEAFF
cdr3_nt: TGTGCCAGCAGCCTAGGGCGGGGGGGGACTGAAGCTTTCTTT

clone_size: once
d_call: -
v_call: TRBV7-9
j_call: TRBJ2-3
cdr3_aa: CASSLEGSTDTQYF
cdr3_nt: TGTGCCAGCAGCTTAGAAGGAAGCACAGATACGCAGTATTTT

clone_size: -
d_call: -
v_call: TRBV4-1
j_call: TRBJ2-3
cdr3_aa: CASSQQTGQSGDTQYF
cdr3_nt: TGCGCCAGCAGCCAACAAACAGGGCAAAGTGGGGATACGCAGTATTTT

clone_size: -
d_call: -
v_call: TRBV6-5
j_call: TRBJ2-3
cdr3_aa: CASSSEDTQYF
cdr3_nt: TGTGCCAGCAGCTCCGAGGATACGCAGTATTTT

clone_size: few
d_call: -
v_call: TRBV6-1
j_call: TRBJ1-2
cdr3_aa: CASSEQASYGYTF
cdr3_nt: TGTGCCAGCAGTGAACAAGCTTCCTATGGCTACACCTTC

clone_size: -
d_call: TRBD2
v_call: TRBV5-1
j_call: TRBJ2-3
cdr3_aa: CASSLVAGGPGYPDTQYF
cdr3_nt: TGCGCCAGCAGCTTGGTAGCGGGGGGGCCGGGTTATCCAGATACGCAGTATTTT

clone_size: -
d_call: -
v_call: TRBV7-9
j_call: TRBJ2-7
cdr3_aa: CASSPGVGARGEQYF
cdr3_nt: TGTGCCAGCAGCCCGGGTGTAGGTGCGCGGGGCGAGCAGTACTTC

clone_size: -
d_call: -
v_call: TRBV5-1
j_call: TRBJ1-3
cdr3_aa: CASSSDPDSGNTIYF
cdr3_nt: TGCGCCAGCAGCTCCGACCCAGACTCTGGAAACACCATATATTTT

clone_size: -
d_call: TRBD1
v_call: TRBV4-2
j_call: TRBJ1-5
cdr3_aa: CASSHAGGGQPQHF
cdr3_nt: TGTGCCAGCAGCCACGCAGGGGGAGGTCAGCCCCAGCATTTT

clone_size: -
d_call: -
v_call: TRBV5-6
j_call: TRBJ1-2
cdr3_aa: CASSPGTETLLNYGYTF
cdr3_nt: TGTGCCAGCAGCCCAGGGACGGAAACACTACTCAACTATGGCTACACCTTC

clone_size: -
d_call: -
v_call: TRBV9
j_call: TRBJ1-3
cdr3_aa: CASSPTFGNTIYF
cdr3_nt: TGTGCCAGCAGCCCGACCTTTGGAAACACCATATATTTT

clone_size: -
d_call: TRBD2
v_call: TRBV2
j_call: TRBJ2-7
cdr3_aa: CASTQGSGSIEQYF
cdr3_nt: TGTGCCAGCACACAGGGCAGCGGGAGTATCGAGCAGTACTTC

clone_size: -
d_call: -
v_call: TRBV19
j_call: TRBJ2-3
cdr3_aa: CASSMKIGGVTDTQYF
cdr3_nt: TGTGCCAGTAGTATGAAAATCGGCGGAGTAACAGATACGCAGTATTTT

clone_size: -
d_call: -
v_call: TRBV27
j_call: TRBJ1-4
cdr3_aa: CASSPFPEKLFF
cdr3_nt: TGTGCCAGCAGCCCTTTCCCGGAAAAACTGTTTTTT

clone_size: -
d_call: -
v_call: TRBV16
j_call: TRBJ1-1
cdr3_aa: CASSPQSNTEAFF
cdr3_nt: TGTGCCAGCAGCCCACAGTCGAACACTGAAGCTTTCTTT

clone_size: -
d_call: -
v_call: TRBV2
j_call: TRBJ1-2
cdr3_aa: CASSEQRKRGYTF
cdr3_nt: TGTGCCAGCAGTGAACAGAGAAAGAGGGGCTACACCTTC

clone_size: -
d_call: -
v_call: TRBV6-1
j_call: TRBJ1-5
cdr3_aa: CARNGTRYQPQHF
cdr3_nt: TGTGCCAGAAATGGGACACGCTATCAGCCCCAGCATTTT

clone_size: -
d_call: -
v_call: TRBV19
j_call: TRBJ2-4
cdr3_aa: CASRRAGTAGNIQYF
cdr3_nt: TGTGCCAGTAGACGAGCCGGGACAGCGGGGAACATTCAGTACTTC

clone_size: -
d_call: -
v_call: TRBV29-1
j_call: TRBJ1-2
cdr3_aa: CSVEGKDGYTF
cdr3_nt: TGCAGCGTTGAGGGCAAGGATGGCTACACCTTC

clone_size: -
d_call: -
v_call: TRBV5-1
j_call: TRBJ1-1
cdr3_aa: CASSTDGQKTTEAFF
cdr3_nt: TGCGCCAGCAGCACGGACGGACAGAAGACCACTGAAGCTTTCTTT